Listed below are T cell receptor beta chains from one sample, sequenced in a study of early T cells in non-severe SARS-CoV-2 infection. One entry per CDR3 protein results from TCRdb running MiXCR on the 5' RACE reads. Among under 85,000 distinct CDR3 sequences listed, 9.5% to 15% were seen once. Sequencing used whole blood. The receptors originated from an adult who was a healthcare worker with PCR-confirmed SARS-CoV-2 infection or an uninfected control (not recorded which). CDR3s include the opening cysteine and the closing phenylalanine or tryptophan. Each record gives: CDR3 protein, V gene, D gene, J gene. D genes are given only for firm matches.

CASSENGEAFF TRBV6-1 NA TRBJ1-1
CASSRLRGQETQYF TRBV3-1 NA TRBJ2-5
CSVDLTGTSSTDTQYF TRBV29-1 TRBD1 TRBJ2-3
CASSSGQFLAGANVLTF TRBV28 TRBD1 TRBJ2-6
CASKPLAADTQYF TRBV7-2 TRBD2 TRBJ2-3
CASSPRGLYSYEQYF TRBV28 NA TRBJ2-7
CSVDMDRNYGYTF TRBV29-1 TRBD1 TRBJ1-2
CASSPGQDNQPQHF TRBV7-6 TRBD1 TRBJ1-5
CASSFVGTASYNEQFF TRBV7-2 NA TRBJ2-1
CASSDRRGANEQYF TRBV13 NA TRBJ2-7
CASRWQGGYGYTF TRBV27 NA TRBJ1-2
CASSDGQVPYNEQFF TRBV7-6 TRBD1 TRBJ2-1
CASGGSGFTGTSGYNEQFF TRBV5-1 TRBD2 TRBJ2-1
CSARPRVTGGEQYF TRBV20-1 NA TRBJ2-7
CASSQDLVQGIEQYF TRBV4-3 NA TRBJ2-7
CASRDPGNEQYF TRBV27 NA TRBJ2-7
CSPTQDKLTDTQYF TRBV20-1 NA TRBJ2-3
CSARLIGPNEQFF TRBV20-1 NA TRBJ2-1